The 16 T cell receptor beta chains given below trace back to one sample, sequenced in a study of blood T cell repertoires in COVID-19. Using immunoSEQ multiplex PCR, the repertoire was profiled, and TCRdb retains in-frame clones only, with some absent. Of some 47,000 clones detected, about 88% appear once; the ten largest clones hold 4.5% to 6%. The sequenced material came from peripheral blood. The receptors here all came from a man aged 55-75 years with active COVID-19.

This chain links TRBV7-2 with TRBJ1-2; tentatively, D is TRBD1 (5 bases). Trimming shortened V by 3 bases and J by 4 bases, and 15 bases separated the two germline ends. The CDR3 runs to 15 residues. From germline, CDR1 is SGHTA and CDR2 FQGNSA. The CDR3 DNA is TGTGCCAGCAGCTTCCTCGGGGGGGGATCCTATGGCTACACCTTC. It encodes CASSFLGGGSYGYTF.

The chain employs TRBV9 and TRBJ2-7; D not certain. In germline, CDR1 is SGDLS, CDR2 YYNGEE. Trimming took off 0 bases at V and 0 bases at J, with 7 bases between the two ends. The CDR3 spans 14 residues. The DNA for the CDR3 is TGTGCCAGCAGCGTAGTCCCTAGCTCCTACGAGCAGTACTTC. Protein: CASSVVPSSYEQYF.

The chain combines TRBV5-1 with TRBJ2-5; maybe TRBD2 (5 bases). V lost 4 bases, J lost 2 bases, and 12 bases lay in between. CDR3 length: 14 amino acids. The V gene's germline CDR1 is SGHRS and CDR2 YFSETQ. The CDR3 sequence: CASSTGAVQETQYF. CDR3 nucleotide sequence: TGCGCCAGCAGCACCGGAGCGGTGCAAGAGACCCAGTACTTC. The complete variable domain, with remaining parts taken from reference TRBV5-1 and TRBJ2-5, reads KAGVTQTPRYLIKTRGQQVTLSCSPISGHRSVSWYQQTPGQGLQFLFEYFSETQRNKGNFPGRFSGRQFSNSRSEMNVSTLELGDSALYLCASSTGAVQETQYFGPGTRLLVL.

The sample holds a few counts of this clone. CDR3 loop: CASSLVSSYGYTF. Here the CDR3 DNA reads TGTGCCAGCAGCTTAGTCTCTTCCTATGGCTACACCTTC. J is TRBJ1-2 and V is TRBV7-9, with no clear D. The CDR3 consists of 13 residues. V was trimmed by 1 base and J by 4 bases, leaving 7 bases between them. The germline V gene encodes CDR1 SEHNR and CDR2 FQNEAQ (reference sequence).

This clone was observed a single time. The chain joins TRBV3-1 (or the pseudogene TRBV3-2) to TRBJ2-2; 8 bases are shared with TRBD1. In germline, CDR1 is LGHDT, CDR2 YNNKEL (reference sequence). The CDR3 loop spans 17 amino acids. Germline trimming cut 0 bases from V and 2 bases from J; bases unmatched to any gene: 5. The CDR3 DNA reads as TGTGCCAGCAGCCAAGATCAGGGACAGGACAACACCGGGGAGCTGTTTTTT. It is translated as CASSQDQGQDNTGELFF.

CDR3 nucleotides: TGCGCCAGCAGCTTGGCGGACAGGACCTACGAGCAGTACTTC. This codes for CASSLADRTYEQYF. The chain recombines TRBV5-1 with TRBJ2-7; TRBD1 aligns across 7 bases. The V segment lost 0 bases and the J segment 2 bases; nucleotides outside the gene matches: 2. Germline-derived CDR1 and CDR2 are SGHRS and YFSETQ. CDR3 length: 14 residues.

This chain joins TRBV5-5 and TRBJ2-1; D is unclear. CDR1 and CDR2 (germline): SGHKS, YYEKEE (reference sequence). V lost 4 bases and J lost 0, with 5 bases in between. CDR3 length: 13 amino acids. The CDR3: CASSLVSYNEQFF. The CDR3, as DNA: TGTGCCAGCAGCCTAGTCTCCTACAATGAGCAGTTCTTC.

The rearrangement links TRBV28 to TRBJ1-6; D unclear. The CDR3 has 14 residues. Germline CDR1 and CDR2: MDHEN and SYDVKM. The germline V and J ends were trimmed by 1 base and 7 bases, with 8 bases remaining between them. This CDR3 reads CASSLLQQNSPLHF. In DNA, the CDR3 is TGTGCCAGCAGTTTATTACAGCAGAATTCACCCCTCCACTTT.

This sequence joins TRBV5-1 and TRBJ2-3, with 9 nucleotides matching TRBD2. The germline gives CDR1 SGHRS, CDR2 YFSETQ. J gave up 4 bases and V 5 bases, and 5 bases lay outside the gene matches. CDR3 size: 14 residues. CDR3 coding DNA: TGCGCCAGCAGATGGCGGGAGGGTGCAGATACGCAGTATTTT. Translated: CASRWREGADTQYF.

This clone was recorded a few times. The rearrangement joins TRBV5-4 to TRBJ2-2, with TRBD2 identical over 12 bases. The CDR3 runs 15 residues. The germline V gene encodes CDR1 SGHNT and CDR2 YYREEE (reference sequence). Losses at the gene ends were 5 bases for V and 5 bases for J; bases not matched to a gene: 4. The DNA for the CDR3 is TGTGCCAGCAGTCCCCTAGCGGGAGGGACCGGGGAGCTGTTTTTT. This encodes CASSPLAGGTGELFF.

The chain carries TRBV27 and TRBJ1-6, with D possibly TRBD1 on 6 matching bases. Between the trimmed V and J ends, which lost 2 bases and 8 bases, there was a span of 13 bases. Germline V gives CDR1 MNHEY, CDR2 SMNVEV (reference sequence). The CDR3 loop spans 15 amino acids. Here the CDR3 reads CASSLRGGRYSPLHF. For the CDR3, the DNA is TGTGCCAGCAGTTTACGAGGGGGACGATATTCACCCCTCCACTTT.

The J gene is TRBJ2-2, the V gene TRBV6-5, with D possibly being TRBD1 (5 bases). The V gene's germline CDR1 is MNHEY and CDR2 SVGAGI. CDR3 length: 14 residues. V lost 10 bases, J lost 1 base, and 13 bases lay in between. For the CDR3, the DNA is TGTGCCACCAAGGGGTCAATGAACACCGGGGAGCTGTTTTTT. Encoded protein: CATKGSMNTGELFF.

The CDR3 spells CASNDRGDGGQPQHF. CDR3 coding DNA: TGTGCCAGCAATGACAGGGGGGACGGAGGTCAGCCCCAGCATTTT. V is TRBV3-1 (or the pseudogene TRBV3-2) and J is TRBJ1-5; TRBD1 aligns across 9 bases. CDR1 is LGHDT, CDR2 YNNKEL, per germline (reference sequence). The V and J ends lost 7 bases and 6 bases, in that order; junction bases with no gene match: 10. The CDR3 consists of 15 residues.

This chain links TRBV19 with TRBJ2-3; 12 nucleotides agree with TRBD2. Germline V gene data show CDR1 as LNHDA and CDR2 as SQIVND (reference sequence). The CDR3 runs 14 residues. With V trimmed by 6 bases and J by 4 bases, 2 bases remained unmatched. Written as DNA, the CDR3 is TGTGCCAGTAGCCGGACTAGCGGGGCAGATACGCAGTATTTT. This translates into CASSRTSGADTQYF.

V and J are TRBV4-1 and TRBJ1-5; 7 bases match TRBD1. The CDR3 consists of 17 residues. The trim removed 4 bases at V and 0 bases at J, leaving 9 bases unmatched. Germline CDR1 MGHRA, CDR2 YSYEKL. The CDR3 DNA is TGCGCCAGCAGCCTCAGACAGGGAGCCGATAGCAATCAGCCCCAGCATTTT. Translated, it gives CASSLRQGADSNQPQHF.

The CDR3 sequence: CASSLEREGSEQYF. The CDR3 DNA is TGTGCCAGCAGCTTAGAGCGGGAGGGAAGCGAGCAGTACTTC. The V gene is TRBV7-2, the J gene TRBJ2-7, with 10 bases lining up with TRBD2. CDR3 length equals 14 residues. The V gene's germline CDR1 is SGHTA and CDR2 FQGNSA. The ends lost 1 base at V and 6 bases at J; junction bases unmatched: 3.